A selection of T cell receptor beta chains follows, all from one sample in a study of blood T cells in healthy people across ages. TCRdb used MiXCR to reprocess the 5' RACE reads, holding one entry per CDR3 protein. The table lists 650,000 or so distinct CDR3 sequences, 52% of them singletons. The specimen was blood. The receptors here all came from a woman of 80 years or more in good health. Each CDR3 is given with its conserved first and last residue.

J,V,CDR3
TRBJ2-1,TRBV27,CASSDGGQYNEQFF
TRBJ2-5,TRBV5-1,CASSAGDAQETQYF
TRBJ2-1,TRBV15,CATSLRLAGGIYNEQFF
TRBJ2-6,TRBV20-1,CSASTSGANVLTF
TRBJ2-3,TRBV5-6,CASSFGADTQYF
TRBJ2-3,TRBV20-1,CSARGTSGGAGTDTQYF
TRBJ1-6,TRBV6-4,CASSETDNSPLHF
TRBJ1-5,TRBV3-1,CASSQAQVEPQHF
TRBJ2-2,TRBV24-1,CATSDLRDAGELFF
TRBJ2-1,TRBV29-1,CSVVLDRGHEQFF
TRBJ2-1,TRBV11-2,CVSSLDTGRNEQFF
TRBJ2-4,TRBV4-1,CASSQAKVAKNIQYF
TRBJ2-7,TRBV12-3/TRBV12-4,CASRPGGGRTYEQYF
TRBJ2-3,TRBV20-1,CSAPFAHSSQYF
TRBJ1-1,TRBV28,CASRLGGDRKPEAFF
TRBJ2-1,TRBV7-3,CASSLGWENEQFF
.,TRBV20-1,CSARGFSAYEQYF
TRBJ2-7,TRBV29-1,CSATGQDLTEQYF
TRBJ2-5,TRBV7-9,CAGPAALDRGPSPQETQYF
TRBJ1-2,TRBV20-1,CSAPGERAGYTF
TRBJ2-1,TRBV5-1,CASSLARKAGEQFF
TRBJ1-1,TRBV7-9,CASSSPKNTEAFF
TRBJ2-2,TRBV13,CASSPRDRIGSGELFF
TRBJ1-2,TRBV7-2,CASSLTYGTGSPGYTF
TRBJ1-2,TRBV29-1,CSVQGRGLSYGYTF
TRBJ2-7,TRBV5-1,CASSLLLRAGHEQYF
TRBJ2-3,TRBV2,CASRGGPSGRTDTQYF
TRBJ2-5,TRBV27,CASSEAGPLETQYF
TRBJ2-1,TRBV29-1,CSVAHNEQFF
TRBJ2-7,TRBV7-2,CASSLGKAYEQYF
TRBJ1-2,TRBV4-1,CASSHGSNYGYTF
TRBJ2-5,TRBV9,CASSGGTGSETQYF
TRBJ1-1,TRBV6-5,CASSAQKYTEAFF
TRBJ2-1,TRBV15,CATSREDLSLNEQFF
TRBJ1-2,TRBV6-6,CASSPRDRGIYGYTF
.,TRBV20-1,CSARGVDHYEQYF
TRBJ2-6,TRBV4-1,CASNLGSSGANVLTF
.,TRBV5-1,CASSLAGVLSYNEQYF
TRBJ2-2,TRBV9,CASSARQVLANTGELFF
TRBJ1-2,TRBV6-5,CASHPGRADYGYTF
TRBJ2-2,TRBV11-2,CASSVGATGELFF
TRBJ1-2,TRBV2,CASSERESGGYTF
TRBJ1-1,TRBV6-5,CASSYRQGYRRTEAFF
TRBJ2-3,TRBV27,CACSGTSEYTQYF
TRBJ2-3,TRBV10-3,CAIRPGQGTDTQYF
TRBJ2-7,TRBV10-3,CAISGGQTASTYEQYF
TRBJ1-5,TRBV6-4,CASSALQGRNQPQHF
TRBJ2-1,TRBV12-3/TRBV12-4,CASSLGGLNNEQFF
.,TRBV7-6,CASSFDVGTGSYEQYF
TRBJ2-7,TRBV29-1,CSVGSQSYEQYF
TRBJ1-1,TRBV28,CASSLSSRGEAFF
TRBJ1-1,TRBV5-1,CASSFEWGLGTEAFF
TRBJ2-3,TRBV4-1,CASSPTEGTDTQYF
TRBJ1-2,TRBV2,CASKSQANYGYTF
TRBJ2-1,TRBV27,CASSLRSTSGGQFF
TRBJ2-5,TRBV5-1,CASSVGANEQYF
TRBJ1-1,TRBV6-5,CASSYGRGPLYTEAFF
TRBJ2-4,TRBV5-1,CASSLALAGALVAKNIQYF
TRBJ1-4,TRBV20-1,CSATPGGEKLFF